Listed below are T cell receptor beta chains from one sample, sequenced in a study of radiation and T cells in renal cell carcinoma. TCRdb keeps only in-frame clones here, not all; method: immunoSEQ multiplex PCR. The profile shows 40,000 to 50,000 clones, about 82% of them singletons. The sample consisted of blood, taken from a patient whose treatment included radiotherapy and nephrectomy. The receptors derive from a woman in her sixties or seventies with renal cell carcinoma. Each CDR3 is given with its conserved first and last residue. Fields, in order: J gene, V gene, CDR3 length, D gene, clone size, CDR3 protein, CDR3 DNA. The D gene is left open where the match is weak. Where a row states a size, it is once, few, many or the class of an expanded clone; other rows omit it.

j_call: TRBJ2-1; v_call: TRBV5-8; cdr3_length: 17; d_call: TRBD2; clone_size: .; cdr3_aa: CASRGGFSLASYNEQFF; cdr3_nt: TGTGCCAGCAGGGGGGGTTTTTCACTAGCGTCCTACAATGAGCAGTTCTTC
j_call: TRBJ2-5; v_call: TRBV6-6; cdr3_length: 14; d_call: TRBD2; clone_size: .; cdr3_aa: CASCLSGNQETQYF; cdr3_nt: TGTGCCAGTTGCCTGAGCGGGAACCAAGAGACCCAGTACTTC
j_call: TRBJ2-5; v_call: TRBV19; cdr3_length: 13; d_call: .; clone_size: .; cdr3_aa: CASSIVFRETQYF; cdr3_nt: TGTGCCAGTAGTATAGTGTTCAGGGAGACCCAGTACTTC
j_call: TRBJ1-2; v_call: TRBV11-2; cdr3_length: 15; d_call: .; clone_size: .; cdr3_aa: CASSSILARDYGYTF; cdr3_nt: TGTGCCAGCAGCTCCATTCTGGCCAGGGACTATGGCTACACCTTC
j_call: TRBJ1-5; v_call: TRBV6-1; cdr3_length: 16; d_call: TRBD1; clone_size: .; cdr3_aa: CASSVSGTGTSQPQHF; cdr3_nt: TGTGCCAGCAGTGTGTCCGGGACAGGGACATCACAGCCCCAGCATTTT
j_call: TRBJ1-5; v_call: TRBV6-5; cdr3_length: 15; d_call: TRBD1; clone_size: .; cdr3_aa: CASRRDRRRNQPQHF; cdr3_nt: TGTGCCAGCAGGAGGGACAGGAGGCGCAATCAGCCCCAGCATTTT
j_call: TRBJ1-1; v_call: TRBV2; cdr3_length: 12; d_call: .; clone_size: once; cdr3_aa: CASSLWAAEAFF; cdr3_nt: TGTGCCAGCTCGTTGTGGGCCGCTGAAGCTTTCTTT
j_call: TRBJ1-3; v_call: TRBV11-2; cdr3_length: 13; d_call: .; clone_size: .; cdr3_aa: CASSFQGGNTIYF; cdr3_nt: TGTGCCAGCAGCTTCCAGGGAGGAAACACCATATATTTT
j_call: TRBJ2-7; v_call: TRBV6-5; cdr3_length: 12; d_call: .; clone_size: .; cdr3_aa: CASRSGQSVQYF; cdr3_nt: TGTGCCAGCAGATCGGGGCAGAGCGTGCAGTACTTC
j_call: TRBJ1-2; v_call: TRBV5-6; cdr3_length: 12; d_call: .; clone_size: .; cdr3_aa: CASSLVVGGYTF; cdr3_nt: TGTGCCAGCAGCTTGGTGGTCGGCGGCTACACCTTC
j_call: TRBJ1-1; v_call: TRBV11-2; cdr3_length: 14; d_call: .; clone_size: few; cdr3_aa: CASSLGRQWTEAFF; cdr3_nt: TGTGCCAGCAGCTTAGGGAGACAGTGGACTGAAGCTTTCTTT
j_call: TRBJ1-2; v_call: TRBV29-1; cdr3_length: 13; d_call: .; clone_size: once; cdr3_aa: CSADQGANYGYTF; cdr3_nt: TGCAGCGCGGACCAGGGAGCAAACTATGGCTACACCTTC
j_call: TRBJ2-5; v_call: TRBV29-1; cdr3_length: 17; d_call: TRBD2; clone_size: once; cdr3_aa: CSVEEVRLADNQETQYF; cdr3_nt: TGCAGCGTTGAAGAGGTTCGACTAGCGGACAACCAAGAGACCCAGTACTTC
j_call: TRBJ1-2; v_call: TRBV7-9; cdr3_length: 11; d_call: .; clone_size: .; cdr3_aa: CAMGAGYGYTF; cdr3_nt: TGTGCCATGGGGGCTGGCTATGGCTACACCTTC
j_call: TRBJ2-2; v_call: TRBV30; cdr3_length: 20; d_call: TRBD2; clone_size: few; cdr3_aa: CAFSDREGLAGGPGTGELFF; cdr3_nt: TGTGCCTTCTCGGACAGGGAGGGACTAGCGGGAGGGCCGGGCACCGGGGAGCTGTTTTTT
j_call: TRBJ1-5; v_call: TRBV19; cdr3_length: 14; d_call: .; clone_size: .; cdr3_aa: CASSVQGSNQPQHF; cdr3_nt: TGTGCCAGTAGTGTTCAGGGGAGCAATCAGCCCCAGCATTTT
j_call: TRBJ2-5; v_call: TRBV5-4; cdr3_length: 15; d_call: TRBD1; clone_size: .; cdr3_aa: CASSKTTGGGETQYF; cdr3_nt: TGTGCCAGCAGCAAGACTACAGGGGGCGGGGAGACCCAGTACTTC
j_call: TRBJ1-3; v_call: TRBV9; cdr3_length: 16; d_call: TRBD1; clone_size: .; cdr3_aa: CASSLRGDRSGNTIYF; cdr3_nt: TGTGCCAGCAGCTTAAGGGGGGACAGGTCGGGAAACACCATATATTTT
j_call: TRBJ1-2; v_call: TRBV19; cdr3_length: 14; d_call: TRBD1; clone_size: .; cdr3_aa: CASMRGQGSYGYTF; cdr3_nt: TGTGCCAGTATGCGCGGACAGGGGTCCTATGGCTACACCTTC
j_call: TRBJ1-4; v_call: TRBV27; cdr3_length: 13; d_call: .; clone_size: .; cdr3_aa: CASSFRDGEKLFF; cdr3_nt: TGTGCCAGCAGTTTCCGGGATGGGGAAAAACTGTTTTTT
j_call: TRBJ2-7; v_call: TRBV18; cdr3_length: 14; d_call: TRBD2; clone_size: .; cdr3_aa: CASSRTSGSNEQYF; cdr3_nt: TGTGCCAGCTCGCGGACTAGCGGGAGCAACGAGCAGTACTTC
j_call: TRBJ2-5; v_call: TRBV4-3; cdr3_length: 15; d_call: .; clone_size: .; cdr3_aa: CASSQDRGAAETQYF; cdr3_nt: TGCGCCAGCAGCCAAGACCGCGGGGCGGCGGAGACCCAGTACTTC
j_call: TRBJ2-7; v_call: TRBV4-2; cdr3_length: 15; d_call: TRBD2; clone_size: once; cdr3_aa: CASSQGTSGIYEQYF; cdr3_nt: TGTGCCAGCAGCCAGGGCACTAGCGGGATCTACGAGCAGTACTTC
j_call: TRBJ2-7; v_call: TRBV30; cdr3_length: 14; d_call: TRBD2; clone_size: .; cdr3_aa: CAWGRTSGSHEQYF; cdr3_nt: TGTGCCTGGGGAAGAACTAGCGGGAGCCACGAGCAGTACTTC
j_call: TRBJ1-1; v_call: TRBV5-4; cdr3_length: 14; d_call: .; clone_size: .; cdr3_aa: CASSTTVMNTEAFF; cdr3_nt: TGTGCCAGCAGCACGACTGTGATGAACACTGAAGCTTTCTTT
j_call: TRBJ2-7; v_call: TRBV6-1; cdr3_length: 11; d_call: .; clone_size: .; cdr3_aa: CASSLFYEQYF; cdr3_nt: TGTGCCAGCAGCCTATTCTACGAGCAGTACTTC
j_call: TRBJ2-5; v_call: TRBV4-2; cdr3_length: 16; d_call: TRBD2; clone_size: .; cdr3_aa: CASSPRGLAAQETQYF; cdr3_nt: TGTGCCAGCAGCCCCCGCGGACTAGCGGCTCAAGAGACCCAGTACTTC
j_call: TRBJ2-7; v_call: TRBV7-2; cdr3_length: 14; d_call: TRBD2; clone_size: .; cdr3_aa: CASSSRDYSYEQYF; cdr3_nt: TGTGCCAGCAGCTCCCGGGACTACTCCTACGAGCAGTACTTC
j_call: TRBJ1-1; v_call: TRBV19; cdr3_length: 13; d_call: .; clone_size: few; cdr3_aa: CASSIQKNTEAFF; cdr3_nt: TGTGCCAGTAGTATCCAGAAGAACACTGAAGCTTTCTTT
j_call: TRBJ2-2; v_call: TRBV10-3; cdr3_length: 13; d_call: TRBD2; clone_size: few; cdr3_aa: CATHSGGTGELFF; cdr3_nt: TGTGCCACCCATAGCGGGGGGACCGGGGAGCTGTTTTTT
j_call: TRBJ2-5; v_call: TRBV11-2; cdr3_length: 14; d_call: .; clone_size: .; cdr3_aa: CASSRAAFQETQYF; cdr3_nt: TGTGCCAGCAGCCGGGCCGCGTTCCAAGAGACCCAGTACTTC